The table lists the clone carrying this TCR beta chain with a few counts. The antigen is not known. The time point was: persistent/refractory GD, antithyroid drugs over 5 years with positive TRAb. Extracted RNA from PBMCs served as the source of the TCR library. This sample was taken from a study of regulatory T cells in long-lasting Graves disease. For TCR beta, libraries came from iRepertoire HTBI primers and Arm-PCR of CDR3 regions. TCRdb fed the multiplex PCR reads into MiXCR, producing one record per CDR3 protein. The data hold 600,000 to 850,000 distinct CDR3 sequences, with around 32% observed a single time. General observations from the study: Persistent disease exhibited a predilection for TRBV28, TRBJ1-2 and TRBJ2-5. Results may be inaccurate due to the small sample size.

From germline, CDR1 is SNHLY and CDR2 FYNNEI. V was clipped by 7 bases and J by 4 bases, with 19 bases between them. The CDR3 extends over 15 amino acids. V gene TRBV2 combines with J gene TRBJ1-1; D possibly corresponds to TRBD1 (5 bases). Sequenced material: peripheral blood mononuclear cells (PBMCs), taken when the disease was refractory, from a patient treated with antithyroid drugs. The receptor was derived from a female donor with Graves disease. The DNA of the CDR3 is TGTGCCAGCACCGGGGGGGGGGGTCAGGGCACTGAAGCTTTCTTT. This gives the protein CASTGGGGQGTEAFF.